This T cell receptor beta chain was obtained from a study of vaccination and CD4 T cells after COVID-19. About the research overall: The cells in question were stimulated using overlapping spike peptides derived from SARS-CoV-2, HCoV-NL63, HCoV-OC43 and HCoV-229E.

This clonotype was detected only a few times. Antigen: not known. Sample treatment: 10-day PBMC culture with coronavirus spike peptide pools or control peptides (ViraFEST assay). Wells that each held 1.5 million to 2 million PBMCs were cultured with 9 to 10 IU/ml IL-2 and 8.5 to 10 ug/ml peptide pools. V was shortened by 1 base and J by 4 bases, with 5 bases between the two germline ends. The CDR3 runs 14 residues. Germline V gives CDR1 LNHDA, CDR2 SQIVND (reference sequence). Sequencing of the DNA from cultured CD4+ T cells was carried out with the Oncomine TCR Beta short-read assay. Cultures of CD4+ T cells served as the source for extracting genomic DNA. TCRdb reanalysed the PCR reads using MiXCR and keeps one entry per CDR3 protein. The sample includes 15,000 to 25,000 distinct CDR3 sequences, 55% of them seen just once.

The source material was CD4+ T cells from blood, cultured in vitro. The source of this sequence is a human donor who had recovered from COVID-19. V usage is TRBV19 and J usage is TRBJ1-6; D is unclear. The CDR3 here is CASSIGGYNSPLHF. CDR3 sequence (DNA): TGTGCCAGTAGTATAGGAGGGTATAATTCACCCCTCCACTTT.